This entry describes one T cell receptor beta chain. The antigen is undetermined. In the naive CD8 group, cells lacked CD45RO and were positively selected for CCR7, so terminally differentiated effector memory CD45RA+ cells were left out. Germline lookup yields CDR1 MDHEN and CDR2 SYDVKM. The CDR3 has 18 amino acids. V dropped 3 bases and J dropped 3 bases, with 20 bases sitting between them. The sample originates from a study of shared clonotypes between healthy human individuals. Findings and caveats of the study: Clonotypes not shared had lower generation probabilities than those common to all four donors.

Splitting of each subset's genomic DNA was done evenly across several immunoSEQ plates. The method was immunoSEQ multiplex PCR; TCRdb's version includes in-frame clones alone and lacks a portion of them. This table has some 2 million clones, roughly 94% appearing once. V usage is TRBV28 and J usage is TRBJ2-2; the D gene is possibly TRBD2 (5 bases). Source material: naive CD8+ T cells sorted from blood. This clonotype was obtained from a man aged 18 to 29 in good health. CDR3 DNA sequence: TGTGCCAGCAGTTTGGCCCCCCCTAGCTACCCCGACACCGGGGAGCTGTTTTTT. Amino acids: CASSLAPPSYPDTGELFF.